Below are 31 T cell receptor beta chains sequenced from a single sample in a study of cytomegalovirus exposure and HLA in healthy donors. The study ran its PCR with 60 Vbeta and 13 Jbeta primers. Sequencing used immunoSEQ multiplex PCR; TCRdb keeps in-frame clones, though not all of them. In the table there are around 120,000 clones, roughly three quarters of which are singletons. Sequencing was done on a sample of PBMCs. The origin of the receptors is a man younger than 35 in good health and CMV-seronegative.

V usage is TRBV2 and J usage is TRBJ2-5, with D possibly TRBD1 on 5 matching bases. CDR3 length: 16 residues. Trimming removed 6 bases from V and 1 base from J, with 18 bases in between. Germline-derived CDR1 and CDR2 are SNHLY and FYNNEI. Written as DNA, the CDR3 is TGTGCCAGCAGCCTTACGCTATCAAGGGGCCAAGAGACCCAGTACTTC. It translates to CASSLTLSRGQETQYF.

About this clone: One end of the junction is discordant with germline, which a read error may explain. V is TRBV7-9 and J is TRBJ2-1, with 11 bases aligning to TRBD2. This CDR3 has 16 residues. CDR1 SEHNR and CDR2 FQNEAQ come from the germline V gene (reference sequence). CDR3 region: CSSSLILAGGPNEQFF. The CDR3 DNA reads TGTTCCAGCAGCTTAATCCTAGCGGGAGGACCGAATGAGCAGTTCTTC.

CDR3 bases: TGTGCCAGCAGTGACAGGGTTGGAGGCTACACCTTC. Amino acids: CASSDRVGGYTF. The chain links TRBV6-5 to TRBJ1-2, with 7 bases matching TRBD1. Germline-derived CDR1 and CDR2 are MNHEY and SVGAGI. The CDR3 length is 12 residues. Unmatched junction bases numbered 5, after V lost 5 bases and J lost 8 bases.

The V call is TRBV19, the J call TRBJ1-5, with 7 bases matching TRBD1. Germline V CDR1 and CDR2: LNHDA, SQIVND (reference sequence). V dropped 5 bases and J dropped 11; count of bases not matched to a gene: 12. The CDR3 is 14 amino acids. The CDR3, as DNA: TGTGCCAGTAGTCCAAGGGACAGCCGATCAGCCCAGCATTTT. Its translation: CASSPRDSRSAQHF.

V is TRBV28 and J is TRBJ2-7; 12 bases are a match to TRBD2. The CDR3 loop spans 15 amino acids. In germline, CDR1 is MDHEN, CDR2 SYDVKM. The trim removed 3 bases at V and 3 bases at J, leaving 3 bases unmatched. The DNA of the CDR3 is TGTGCCAGCAGTTTGGAGACTAGCGGGAGCTACGAGCAGTACTTC. This sequence encodes CASSLETSGSYEQYF.

The V call is TRBV5-1, the J call TRBJ2-2, with 16 bases that match TRBD2. Germline V gives CDR1 SGHRS, CDR2 YFSETQ. V lost 2 bases to trimming and J lost 7 bases; unmatched junction nucleotides: 14. CDR3 length: 20 residues. The CDR3 is CASSFLGTSGRGSDIGELFF. The DNA of the CDR3 is TGCGCCAGCAGCTTCCTCGGGACTAGCGGGAGGGGGTCGGACATCGGGGAGCTGTTTTTT.

The chain is built from TRBV9 and TRBJ1-2, with 7 bases fitting TRBD1. V lost 3 bases and J lost 7; bases outside the gene matches: 9. The CDR3 loop spans 14 amino acids. The germline V gene encodes CDR1 SGDLS and CDR2 YYNGEE. The CDR3 sequence is CASSGKDRTFGYTF. The CDR3 coding sequence is TGTGCCAGCAGCGGAAAGGACAGGACCTTTGGCTACACCTTC.

V usage is TRBV30 and J usage is TRBJ1-5; D call uncertain. Germline assignment: CDR1 GTSNPN and CDR2 SVGIG (reference sequence). Trimming cost V 3 bases and J 2 bases, with 14 bases left between them. This CDR3 contains 15 residues. The CDR3 DNA reads TGTGCCTGGAGAGCCTCGGGGTCGCGCAATCAGCCCCAGCATTTT. Protein product: CAWRASGSRNQPQHF. Looking up the rest from reference TRBV30 and TRBJ1-5 gives the full variable domain: SQTIHQWPATLVQPVGSPLSLECTVEGTSNPNLYWYRQAAGRGLQLLFYSVGIGQISSEVPQNLSASRPQDRQFILSSKKLLLSDSGFYLCAWRASGSRNQPQHFGDGTRLSIL.

This clone is a singleton in its sample. The chain couples TRBV7-9 to TRBJ2-4; D may be TRBD2 (5 bases). This CDR3 region has 12 residues. CDR1 is SEHNR, CDR2 FQNEAQ, per germline (reference sequence). This chain's CDR3 is CAGEGVKNIQYF. The CDR3 DNA follows: TGTGCGGGCGAGGGAGTAAAAAACATTCAGTACTTC. Full variable domain (missing parts from reference TRBV7-9 and TRBJ2-4): DTGVSQNPRHKITKRGQNVTFRCDPISEHNRLYWYRQTLGQGPEFLTYFQNEAQLEKSRLLSDRFSAERPKGSFSTLEIQRTEQGDSAMYLCAGEGVKNIQYFGAGTRLSVL.

The chain employs TRBV7-9 and TRBJ1-4; 7 bases match TRBD1. J was trimmed by 7 bases and V by 4 bases; bases with no gene match: 6. Germline loops: CDR1 SEHNR, CDR2 FQNEAQ (reference sequence). The CDR3 has 14 residues. CDR3 nucleotide sequence: TGTGCCAGCAGCTCAGGGGGAACCTTTGAAAAACTGTTTTTT. Translated: CASSSGGTFEKLFF.

The chain uses TRBV11-2 and TRBJ2-5; the D is unclear. V dropped 1 base and J dropped 1 base, with 13 bases sitting between them. The CDR3 is 16 amino acids. CDR1 SGHAT and CDR2 FQNNGV come from the germline V gene. The CDR3 DNA reads as TGTGCCAGCAGCTTAGTATTAGACTCACTCCAAGAGACCCAGTACTTC. Translated: CASSLVLDSLQETQYF. Variable domain in full (rest from reference TRBV11-2 and TRBJ2-5): EAGVAQSPRYKIIEKRQSVAFWCNPISGHATLYWYQQILGQGPKLLIQFQNNGVVDDSQLPKDRFSAERLKGVDSTLKIQPAKLEDSAVYLCASSLVLDSLQETQYFGPGTRLLVL.

J is TRBJ1-1 and V is TRBV6-1; D remains unclear. Trimming took off 5 bases at V and 1 base at J, with 5 bases between the two ends. The germline CDR1 and CDR2 sequences are MNHNS and SASEGT. The CDR3 totals 12 residues. The CDR3: CASSLRNTEAFF. CDR3 coding DNA: TGTGCCAGCAGTCTGAGGAACACTGAAGCTTTCTTT.

This clone was observed once. V is TRBV27 and J is TRBJ2-7; possibly TRBD1 for D (6 bases). The CDR3 is made up of 13 amino acids. Germline CDR1 is MNHEY and CDR2 is SMNVEV (reference sequence). V was pared by 4 bases and J by 2 bases, with 9 bases between. The CDR3 loop reads CASSYRATYEQYF. The CDR3, as DNA: TGTGCCAGCAGTTACAGGGCCACCTACGAGCAGTACTTC.

The chain couples TRBV4-1 to TRBJ1-1; 7 bases map to TRBD1. The germline CDR1 and CDR2 sequences are MGHRA and YSYEKL. The CDR3 is made up of 16 amino acids. J was trimmed by 4 bases and V by 4 bases; bases with no gene match: 12. Written as DNA, the CDR3 is TGCGCCAGCAGCCGACCAACAGGGGCCGGGGGCACTGAAGCTTTCTTT. This sequence encodes CASSRPTGAGGTEAFF.

The chain links TRBV5-5 to TRBJ2-7, with TRBD2 identical over 7 bases. The germline CDR1 and CDR2 sequences are SGHKS and YYEKEE (reference sequence). The CDR3 extends over 18 amino acids. The V segment lost 2 bases and the J segment 1 base; nucleotides outside the gene matches: 15. The chain's CDR3 is CASSFLVMSRERSYEQYF. CDR3 nucleotides: TGTGCCAGCAGCTTTTTGGTCATGTCGCGGGAGCGATCCTACGAGCAGTACTTC. Full variable domain (outside the CDR3, taken from reference TRBV5-5 and TRBJ2-7): DAGVTQSPTHLIKTRGQQVTLRCSPISGHKSVSWYQQVLGQGPQFIFQYYEKEERGRGNFPDRFSARQFPNYSSELNVNALLLGDSALYLCASSFLVMSRERSYEQYFGPGTRLTVT.

The chain joins TRBV11-2 to TRBJ1-1; D might be TRBD1 (6 bases). Germline V CDR1 and CDR2: SGHAT, FQNNGV. This CDR3 contains 16 residues. V shed 1 base and J shed 0 bases, with 12 bases lying between them. The CDR3 protein is CASSLVVDRLNTEAFF. As DNA, the CDR3 is TGTGCCAGCAGCTTAGTGGTTGACAGGCTGAACACTGAAGCTTTCTTT. The complete variable domain, with remaining parts taken from reference TRBV11-2 and TRBJ1-1, reads EAGVAQSPRYKIIEKRQSVAFWCNPISGHATLYWYQQILGQGPKLLIQFQNNGVVDDSQLPKDRFSAERLKGVDSTLKIQPAKLEDSAVYLCASSLVVDRLNTEAFFGQGTRLTVV.

This chain links TRBV5-1 with TRBJ2-3; 8 nucleotides line up with TRBD1. Per germline, CDR1 SGHRS and CDR2 YFSETQ. V shed 0 bases and J 2 bases; nucleotides not matched to a gene: 5. The CDR3 extends over 16 amino acids. The CDR3 protein is CASSLERGQVTDTQYF. The DNA for the CDR3 is TGCGCCAGCAGCTTGGAACGGGGACAGGTCACAGATACGCAGTATTTT.

The rearrangement uses TRBV7-9 and TRBJ1-1; TRBD1 matches at 7 bases. The CDR3 consists of 15 residues. The germline gives CDR1 SEHNR, CDR2 FQNEAQ (reference sequence). Trimming took 5 bases from V and 5 from J; bases not matched to a gene: 11. CDR3 region: CASSLYRAGGTEAFF. The DNA of the CDR3 is TGTGCCAGCAGCCTATATCGGGCAGGGGGGACTGAAGCTTTCTTT. Full variable domain (outside the CDR3, taken from reference TRBV7-9 and TRBJ1-1): DTGVSQNPRHKITKRGQNVTFRCDPISEHNRLYWYRQTLGQGPEFLTYFQNEAQLEKSRLLSDRFSAERPKGSFSTLEIQRTEQGDSAMYLCASSLYRAGGTEAFFGQGTRLTVV.

The chain combines TRBV6-6 with TRBJ2-1; 9 nucleotides match TRBD1. With 6 bases clipped from V and 4 bases from J, the junction kept 7 bases outside the gene matches. The germline V gene encodes CDR1 MNHNY and CDR2 SVGAGI (reference sequence). The CDR3 totals 15 residues. DNA for the CDR3: TGTGCCAGCAGCCACGGGACAGGGATTTACAATGAGCAGTTCTTC. This codes for CASSHGTGIYNEQFF.

The gene calls are TRBV28 and TRBJ2-2, with no clear D. The CDR3 is made up of 15 amino acids. In germline, CDR1 is MDHEN, CDR2 SYDVKM. Trimming removed 3 bases from V and 0 bases from J, with 8 bases in between. CDR3 sequence reads: CASSFVEANTGELFF. CDR3 nucleotide sequence: TGTGCCAGCAGTTTTGTAGAAGCGAACACCGGGGAGCTGTTTTTT.

The CDR3 here is CASSQTSGSIDEQFF. CDR3 nucleotide sequence: TGTGCCAGCTCTCAGACTAGCGGGAGTATAGATGAGCAGTTCTTC. The chain links TRBV18 to TRBJ2-1, with 12 bases matching TRBD2. The CDR3 has 15 residues. Germline values: CDR1 KGHSH, CDR2 LQKENI. The V segment lost 6 bases and the J segment 8 bases; nucleotides outside the gene matches: 8.

The gene calls are TRBV13 and TRBJ2-7; 8 nucleotides line up with TRBD2. J was trimmed by 2 bases and V by 4 bases; bases with no gene match: 7. Germline V gene lookup returns CDR1 PRHDT and CDR2 FYEKMQ (reference sequence). CDR3 length: 15 amino acids. CDR3 bases: TGTGCCAGCAGCTCGCAACTAGCGGTGGCCTACGAGCAGTACTTC. Translated, it gives CASSSQLAVAYEQYF.

The rearrangement joins TRBV30 to TRBJ1-2; D unclear. Trimming took 0 bases from V and 4 from J, leaving 12 bases between them. Looked up from germline, CDR1 is GTSNPN and CDR2 is SVGIG (reference sequence). The CDR3 spans 14 residues. The CDR3 spells CAWSVIMGSYGYTF. The CDR3 DNA reads as TGTGCCTGGAGTGTCATAATGGGCTCCTATGGCTACACCTTC.

The rearrangement uses TRBV27 and TRBJ2-5, with TRBD1 identical over 9 bases. With the DNA end fitting TRBJ2-7 better, the J assignment may be wrong. Germline lookup yields CDR1 MNHEY and CDR2 SMNVEV (reference sequence). The CDR3 consists of 14 residues. CDR3 loop: CASSPRQGGYEQYF. The CDR3 nucleotides are TGTGCCAGCAGTCCAAGACAGGGGGGCTACGAGCAGTACTTC.

The chain is built from TRBV7-9 and TRBJ1-2, with 7 bases that match TRBD1. The ends lost 4 bases at V and 2 bases at J; junction bases unmatched: 10. Germline values: CDR1 SEHNR, CDR2 FQNEAQ (reference sequence). There are 16 residues in the CDR3. CDR3 in amino acids: CASSSPQPGQNYGYTF. The CDR3, as DNA: TGTGCCAGCAGCTCCCCCCAACCGGGACAGAACTATGGCTACACCTTC.

With respect to this clone: This specimen includes other DNA sequences encoding the same CDR3. This chain links TRBV20-1 with TRBJ2-5; 7 nucleotides match TRBD2. In germline, CDR1 is DFQATT, CDR2 SNEGSKA (reference sequence). The CDR3 covers 11 residues. J was trimmed by 13 bases and V by 5 bases; bases with no gene match: 10. The CDR3: CSAPVGTTSYF. CDR3 DNA sequence: TGCAGTGCTCCAGTAGGGACTACGTCGTACTTC.

The V call is TRBV11-2, the J call TRBJ2-1; tentatively, D is TRBD2 (6 bases). V lost 5 bases, J lost 4 bases, and 18 bases lay in between. The germline gives CDR1 SGHAT, CDR2 FQNNGV. This CDR3 has 16 amino acids. CDR3 coding DNA: TGTGCCAGCAGCGACGGGACTGGCCGAGGGTACAATGAGCAGTTCTTC. Protein product: CASSDGTGRGYNEQFF.

The chain links TRBV27 to TRBJ2-7, with 7 positions matching TRBD1. Germline V gene lookup returns CDR1 MNHEY and CDR2 SMNVEV (reference sequence). J lost 2 bases, V lost 0 bases, and 1 base had no gene match. CDR3 length: 14 amino acids. CDR3 amino acids: CASSLSGTAYEQYF. The CDR3 DNA is TGTGCCAGCAGTTTATCGGGGACAGCCTACGAGCAGTACTTC.

The rearrangement joins TRBV5-1 to TRBJ1-1; 8 bases agree with TRBD1. The CDR3 has 15 amino acids. V lost 0 bases to trimming and J lost 3 bases; unmatched junction nucleotides: 4. CDR1 SGHRS and CDR2 YFSETQ come from the germline V gene. CDR3 DNA: TGCGCCAGCAGCTTGGGAACAGGGGGGGACACTGAAGCTTTCTTT. This gives the protein CASSLGTGGDTEAFF. Filled out from reference TRBV5-1 and TRBJ1-1, the complete variable domain reads KAGVTQTPRYLIKTRGQQVTLSCSPISGHRSVSWYQQTPGQGLQFLFEYFSETQRNKGNFPGRFSGRQFSNSRSEMNVSTLELGDSALYLCASSLGTGGDTEAFFGQGTRLTVV.

This sequence joins TRBV19 and TRBJ1-2; the match to TRBD1 covers 10 bases. V was clipped by 7 bases and J by 5 bases; unmatched bases: 13. Germline loops: CDR1 LNHDA, CDR2 SQIVND (reference sequence). The CDR3 covers 16 residues. CDR3 loop: CASNLATGQGSYGYTF. The CDR3 DNA reads as TGTGCCAGTAATCTAGCTACGGGACAGGGGTCTTATGGCTACACCTTC.

The chain is built from TRBV2 and TRBJ2-5; 8 nucleotides align to TRBD1. Germline CDR1 and CDR2: SNHLY and FYNNEI. This CDR3 has 14 amino acids. Trimming cost V 6 bases and J 2 bases; bases outside gene matches: 5. The DNA of the CDR3 is TGTGCCAGCAGCAGACAGGGGAAGCAAGAGACCCAGTACTTC. Protein product: CASSRQGKQETQYF. The entire variable domain, with the rest obtained from reference TRBV2 and TRBJ2-5, is as follows: EPEVTQTPSHQVTQMGQEVILRCVPISNHLYFYWYRQILGQKVEFLVSFYNNEISEKSEIFDDQFSVERPDGSNFTLKIRSTKLEDSAMYFCASSRQGKQETQYFGPGTRLLVL.